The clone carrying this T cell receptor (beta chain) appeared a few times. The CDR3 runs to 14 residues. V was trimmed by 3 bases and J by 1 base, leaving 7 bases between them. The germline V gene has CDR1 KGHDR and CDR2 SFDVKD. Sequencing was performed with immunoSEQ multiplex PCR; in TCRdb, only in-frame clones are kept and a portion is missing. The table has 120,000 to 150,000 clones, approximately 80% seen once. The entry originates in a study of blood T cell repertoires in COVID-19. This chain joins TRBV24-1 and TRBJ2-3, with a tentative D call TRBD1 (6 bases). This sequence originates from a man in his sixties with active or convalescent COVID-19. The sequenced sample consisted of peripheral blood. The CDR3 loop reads CATSDRQGTDTQYF. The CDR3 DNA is TGTGCCACCAGTGATAGACAGGGCACAGATACGCAGTATTTT.